This TCR beta chain is drawn from a study of shared clonotypes between healthy human individuals. The DNA input per sorted-subset replicate PCR was around 200 ng, corresponding to tens of thousands of T cell genomes. Measured with immunoSEQ multiplex PCR; TCRdb has only the in-frame clones, and not every one. This table holds about 2.3 million clones, roughly 93% found once. The CDR3 is 16 amino acids. CDR1 is MDHEN, CDR2 SYDVKM, per germline. Germline trimming cut 2 bases from V and 3 bases from J; bases unmatched to any gene: 5. The sequenced material came from naive CD4+ T cells from PBMCs. This sample's subset: CD45RA+ positively selected. The source is a man aged 18 to 35 in good health. Some clones in this sample may be carry-over from other donors' samples. The chain joins TRBV28 to TRBJ2-3; 10 bases map to TRBD2. CDR3 in amino acids: CASSLLAGLATDTQYF. The DNA of the CDR3 is TGTGCCAGCAGTTTACTTGCGGGACTAGCGACAGATACGCAGTATTTT.